Reported below is one T cell receptor (beta chain). The antigen is unknown. Assay: immunoSEQ multiplex PCR; the TCRdb copy retains only in-frame clones and omits some. The sample includes some 200,000 clones, approximately 70% of them seen just once. The entry originates in a study of cytotoxic CD8 clonotypes in ibrutinib-treated CLL. Findings and limits, study-wide: Clonality increased at ibrutinib response and stayed stable in sustained remission. At progression, however, it fell back toward baseline.

The CDR3 runs 15 residues. The V end lost 2 bases, the J end lost 3 bases, and 10 bases lay between the germline ends. Germline CDR1 is MNHEY and CDR2 is SVGAGI. Sequencing was performed on PBMCs, taken after 12 months of ibrutinib treatment. This chain uses TRBV6-5 with TRBJ1-4; D remains unclear. This TCR came from a human donor with chronic lymphocytic leukemia. The CDR3 here is CASSYRPGPNEKLFF. The CDR3 region has the DNA TGTGCCAGCAGTTACCGGCCGGGCCCTAATGAAAAACTGTTTTTT.